The text below deals with one TCR beta chain. Its specificity is not known. Trimming pared 4 bases from V and 5 bases from J, leaving 14 bases between. This CDR3 has 14 residues. The V gene's germline CDR1 is LNHDA and CDR2 SQIVND (reference sequence). Each CDR3 protein is one row after TCRdb ran MiXCR on the reads. The sample holds around 500,000 distinct CDR3 sequences, roughly 46% seen once. This entry is derived from a study of T cell repertoires in cytomegalovirus infection. Whole-study context: The study used recently identified HLA-C-restricted and well-studied HLA-B-restricted CMV epitopes. CMV infection and matching HLA type were both indicated by public TCR beta signatures.

Study results and caveats: Summed public TCR beta family frequency identified CMV carriers bearing the relevant HLA. The study found HLA-C-restricted CMV-specific TCR beta clonotypes dominating the ex vivo response.

Source: cultured PBMCs, taken from culture after CMV antigen stimulation. The TCR was taken from a human donor in good health (CMV status not recorded). Some clones in this sample may be carry-over from other donors' samples. The chain recombines TRBV19 with TRBJ2-5; perhaps TRBD1 as D (6 bases). The CDR3 DNA sequence: TGTGCCAGTAGTACCCAGACAGGTACCGAGACCCAGTACTTC. The encoded protein is CASSTQTGTETQYF.